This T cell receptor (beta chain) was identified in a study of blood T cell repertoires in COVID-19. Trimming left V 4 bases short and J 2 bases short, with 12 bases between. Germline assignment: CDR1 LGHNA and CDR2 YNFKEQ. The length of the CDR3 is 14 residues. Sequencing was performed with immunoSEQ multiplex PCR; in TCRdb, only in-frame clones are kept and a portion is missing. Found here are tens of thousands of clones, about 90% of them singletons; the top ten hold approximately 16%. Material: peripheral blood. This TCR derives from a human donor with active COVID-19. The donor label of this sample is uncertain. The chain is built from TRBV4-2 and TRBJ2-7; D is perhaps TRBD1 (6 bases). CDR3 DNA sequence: TGTGCCAGCAGCCCGACAGGACTTACCTACGAGCAGTACTTC. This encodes CASSPTGLTYEQYF.